This entry lists 32 T cell receptor beta chains sequenced from one sample in a study of blood T cell repertoires in COVID-19. Clones were sequenced by immunoSEQ multiplex PCR, and TCRdb holds only the in-frame ones, with some missing. Among about 440,000 clones listed, 70% to 90% were seen once. Input material: peripheral blood. The receptors stem from a woman between 45 and 65 years old with COVID-19, enrolled during active disease.

The CDR3 nucleotides are TGTGCCAGTAGTCCACCGTACAGGGTTGTGAACACTGAAGCTTTCTTT. As protein: CASSPPYRVVNTEAFF. The V gene is TRBV19, the J gene TRBJ1-1, with D perhaps matching TRBD1 (6 bases). Germline CDR1 LNHDA, CDR2 SQIVND (reference sequence). Trimming took off 5 bases at V and 0 bases at J, with 16 bases between the two ends. This CDR3 has 16 residues.

This clone was detected ten times or more. The chain joins TRBV9 to TRBJ2-3; perhaps TRBD2 as D (6 bases). This CDR3 has 15 residues. V gave up 4 bases and J gave up 3 bases, with 15 bases separating them. The germline V gene has CDR1 SGDLS and CDR2 YYNGEE. CDR3 in DNA: TGTGCCAGCAGCCTTTCGGGACTCTCAACAGATACGCAGTATTTT. As protein: CASSLSGLSTDTQYF.

This clone appeared a few times. The CDR3 protein is CASSPIQGDHEQYF. The CDR3, as DNA: TGTGCCAGCTCACCAATACAGGGGGACCACGAGCAGTACTTC. This sequence joins TRBV18 and TRBJ2-7; 8 positions agree with TRBD1. Germline V lookup: CDR1 KGHSH, CDR2 LQKENI. Unmatched junction bases numbered 5, after V lost 2 bases and J lost 5 bases. The CDR3 totals 14 residues. The full variable domain, its missing parts supplied by reference TRBV18 and TRBJ2-7, is NAGVMQNPRHLVRRRGQEARLRCSPMKGHSHVYWYRQLPEEGLKFMVYLQKENIIDESGMPKERFSAEFPKEGPSILRIQQVVRGDSAAYFCASSPIQGDHEQYFGPGTRLTVT.

The chain combines TRBV11-3 with TRBJ1-6; no reliable D call. The CDR3 runs to 14 residues. CDR1 is SGHNT, CDR2 YENEEA, per germline. The ends were cut back, 1 base at V and 8 bases at J, with 9 bases in the middle. The CDR3 DNA sequence: TGTGCCAGCAGCTTAGGCGGTCTGGATTCACCCCTCCACTTT. Residues: CASSLGGLDSPLHF.

The sample holds one count of this clone. The genes are TRBV3-1 (or the pseudogene TRBV3-2) and TRBJ2-7; D possibly corresponds to TRBD2 (5 bases). V was shortened by 5 bases and J by 5 bases, with 16 bases between the two germline ends. Germline-derived CDR1 and CDR2 are LGHDT and YNNKEL (reference sequence). This CDR3 region has 14 residues. CDR3 in DNA: TGTGCCAGCAGCTCGGGGTATCTCTTGGACGAGCAGTACTTC. This gives the protein CASSSGYLLDEQYF.

Written as DNA, the CDR3 is TGTGCCAGCAGAGTGACAGGGAACTATGGCTACACCTTC. Translating gives CASRVTGNYGYTF. J is TRBJ1-2 and V is TRBV2; 7 bases align to TRBD1. J was trimmed by 2 bases and V by 6 bases; bases with no gene match: 3. Germline assignment: CDR1 SNHLY and CDR2 FYNNEI. The CDR3 sequence is 13 residues long.

V is TRBV7-9 and J is TRBJ1-2; D uncertain. CDR3 length: 14 amino acids. Germline lookup yields CDR1 SEHNR and CDR2 FQNEAQ (reference sequence). V was trimmed by 1 base and J by 3 bases, leaving 9 bases between them. DNA for the CDR3: TGTGCCAGCAGCTTAGGAGCGAGGGACTATGGCTACACCTTC. As protein: CASSLGARDYGYTF.

The chain has TRBV6-1 and TRBJ1-5, with D unclear. Per the germline V gene, CDR1 is MNHNS and CDR2 is SASEGT. The CDR3 is 14 amino acids. Trimming removed 3 bases from V and 4 bases from J, with 10 bases in between. The chain's CDR3 is CASSESQKNQPQHF. The DNA of the CDR3 is TGTGCCAGCAGTGAGTCACAGAAAAATCAGCCCCAGCATTTT.

This rearrangement joins TRBV7-9 to TRBJ1-6, with D hard to call. Between the trimmed V and J ends, which lost 5 bases and 8 bases, there was a span of 10 bases. The germline V gene has CDR1 SEHNR and CDR2 FQNEAQ (reference sequence). This CDR3 is built from 13 residues. The CDR3 nucleotides read TGTGCCAGCAGCCTCAATTCGGATTCACCCCTCCACTTT. It translates to CASSLNSDSPLHF.

The V call is TRBV7-3, the J call TRBJ1-2, with 7 bases matching TRBD1. Germline assignment: CDR1 SGHTA and CDR2 FQGTGA. Trimming removed 5 bases from V and 3 bases from J; junction bases left unmatched: 3. The length of the CDR3 is 13 residues. CDR3 protein: CASSQTGDYGYTF. The DNA for the CDR3 is TGTGCCAGCAGCCAAACAGGGGACTATGGCTACACCTTC. The full variable domain, in which reference TRBV7-3 and TRBJ1-2 provide the parts outside the CDR3, is GAGVSQTPSNKVTEKGKYVELRCDPISGHTALYWYRQSLGQGPEFLIYFQGTGAADDSGLPNDRFFAVRPEGSVSTLKIQRTERGDSAVYLCASSQTGDYGYTFGSGTRLTVV.

As concerns this clone: This specimen includes other DNA sequences encoding the same CDR3. In nucleotides, the CDR3 is TGTGCCAGCAGTTACCGGGGGGGTGGCAATCAGCCCCAGCATTTT. This codes for CASSYRGGGNQPQHF. The rearrangement uses TRBV6-5 and TRBJ1-5; D is perhaps TRBD1 (5 bases). CDR1 MNHEY and CDR2 SVGAGI come from the germline V gene. The CDR3 sequence is 15 residues long. The V end was cut by 2 bases, the J end by 2 bases, with 10 bases between.

The gene calls are TRBV2 and TRBJ2-7; D is perhaps TRBD1 (6 bases). Germline-derived CDR1 and CDR2 are SNHLY and FYNNEI. V lost 3 bases and J 6 bases, leaving 12 bases between the germline ends. The CDR3 loop spans 13 amino acids. This chain's CDR3 is CASSERRGIEQYF. For the CDR3, the DNA is TGTGCCAGCAGTGAGCGAAGGGGGATCGAGCAGTACTTC.

The CDR3 DNA reads as TGTGCCAGCAGTTCTGGGGGGAGCTCCTACGAGCAGTACTTC. Translating gives CASSSGGSSYEQYF. V usage is TRBV6-2 or TRBV6-3 and J usage is TRBJ2-7; TRBD2 might be the D (6 bases). Trimming cost V 4 bases and J 0 bases, with 10 bases left between them. Per the germline V gene, CDR1 is MNHEY and CDR2 is SVGEGT. The CDR3 covers 14 residues.

The CDR3 coding sequence is TGTGCCAGCACCGCGAGTACCTCAACCTTCTATAATTCACCCCTCCACTTT. Amino acid sequence: CASTASTSTFYNSPLHF. V is TRBV5-6 and J is TRBJ1-6; unclear D gene. The CDR3 sequence is 17 residues long. The V gene's germline CDR1 is SGHDT and CDR2 YYEEEE. Trimming cost V 6 bases and J 3 bases, with 19 bases left between them.

The chain joins TRBV6-1 to TRBJ2-3, with D perhaps TRBD1 (6 bases). Trimming shortened V by 0 bases and J by 8 bases, and 15 bases separated the two germline ends. Germline V gene data show CDR1 as MNHNS and CDR2 as SASEGT. CDR3 size: 15 residues. The CDR3 spells CASSEARAGAGTQYF. The CDR3 coding sequence is TGTGCCAGCAGTGAAGCTAGGGCAGGGGCAGGTACGCAGTATTTT.

This clone was seen once. V usage is TRBV28 and J usage is TRBJ1-1; D is unresolved. Germline loops: CDR1 MDHEN, CDR2 SYDVKM. Trimming stripped 5 bases from V and 1 base from J, with 14 bases between. The CDR3 covers 15 residues. The CDR3, as DNA: TGTGCCAGCAGTCGAGGGAGTATCTCGAACACTGAAGCTTTCTTT. It yields the protein CASSRGSISNTEAFF.

The V and J genes are TRBV7-8 and TRBJ2-7, with D unresolved. This CDR3 contains 14 residues. With 5 bases removed from V and 0 bases from J, the gap between germline ends came to 11 bases. Per germline, CDR1 SGHVS and CDR2 FQNEAQ. CDR3 coding DNA: TGTGCCAGCAGCCCCCAGGTGAGCTCCTACGAGCAGTACTTC. Translated: CASSPQVSSYEQYF.

The genes are TRBV27 and TRBJ2-7, with D perhaps TRBD2 (6 bases). CDR1 MNHEY and CDR2 SMNVEV come from the germline V gene (reference sequence). The germline V and J ends were trimmed by 3 bases and 2 bases, with 17 bases remaining between them. CDR3 length equals 16 residues. The chain's CDR3 is CASSLPMEGSAYEQYF. The DNA of the CDR3 is TGTGCCAGCAGTTTGCCCATGGAGGGGTCGGCCTACGAGCAGTACTTC.

The chain employs TRBV2 and TRBJ1-3; D perhaps matches TRBD1 (6 bases). The germline gives CDR1 SNHLY, CDR2 FYNNEI. This CDR3 is built from 17 residues. V was trimmed by 2 bases and J by 0 bases, leaving 14 bases between them. The CDR3 loop is CASSESGGLSSGNTIYF. In nucleotides, the CDR3 is TGTGCCAGCAGTGAATCGGGGGGGCTCAGCTCTGGAAACACCATATATTTT. Complete variable domain (other parts from reference TRBV2 and TRBJ1-3): EPEVTQTPSHQVTQMGQEVILRCVPISNHLYFYWYRQILGQKVEFLVSFYNNEISEKSEIFDDQFSVERPDGSNFTLKIRSTKLEDSAMYFCASSESGGLSSGNTIYFGEGSWLTVV.

V and J are TRBV19 and TRBJ2-5; D may be TRBD1 (5 bases). Trimming left V 5 bases short and J 2 bases short, with 15 bases between. The CDR3 runs 15 residues. Germline V gives CDR1 LNHDA, CDR2 SQIVND (reference sequence). CDR3 amino acids: CASSPRQGGQETQYF. In nucleotides, the CDR3 is TGTGCCAGTAGTCCCCGGCAGGGTGGGCAAGAGACCCAGTACTTC.

This chain links TRBV18 with TRBJ2-2, with TRBD2 identical over 9 bases. V trimming: 10 bases; J trimming: 1 base; junction bases outside the gene matches: 16. This CDR3 has 18 amino acids. CDR1 is KGHSH, CDR2 LQKENI, per germline. CDR3 in DNA: TGTGCCATCACCCCGAGGGCCGGCGGGGGGGAGAACACCGGGGAGCTGTTTTTT. Translation: CAITPRAGGGENTGELFF.

The chain combines TRBV19 with TRBJ1-5, with 7 positions matching TRBD1. CDR1 is LNHDA, CDR2 SQIVND, per germline (reference sequence). This CDR3 spans 15 amino acids. Trimming removed 10 bases from V and 5 bases from J; junction bases left unmatched: 14. The CDR3 reads CATATGSGSYQPQHF. As DNA, the CDR3 is TGTGCCACCGCGACAGGGAGCGGTTCCTATCAGCCCCAGCATTTT.

The chain joins TRBV10-3 to TRBJ1-1; a possible D gene is TRBD1 (5 bases). V lost 9 bases to trimming and J lost 4 bases, with 18 bases between them. This CDR3 is built from 14 residues. The germline V gene encodes CDR1 ENHRY and CDR2 SYGVKD. CDR3 sequence reads: CAITGGGWSTEAFF. CDR3 DNA sequence: TGTGCCATTACTGGGGGGGGATGGAGCACTGAAGCTTTCTTT.

The gene calls are TRBV5-1 and TRBJ1-2, with D possibly matching TRBD1 (6 bases). In germline, CDR1 is SGHRS, CDR2 YFSETQ. CDR3 size: 14 residues. Trimming cost V 4 bases and J 5 bases, with 15 bases left between them. The CDR3 is CASSPPDSVYGYTF. CDR3 DNA: TGCGCCAGCAGCCCACCGGACAGCGTTTATGGCTACACCTTC.

V usage is TRBV27 and J usage is TRBJ2-7; the match to TRBD1 covers 9 bases. The CDR3 spans 13 residues. V trimming: 6 bases; J trimming: 3 bases; junction bases outside the gene matches: 3. From germline, CDR1 is MNHEY and CDR2 SMNVEV (reference sequence). DNA of the CDR3: TGTGCCAGCAGGGACAGGGGAATCTACGAGCAGTACTTC. Translation: CASRDRGIYEQYF.

Details on this clone: Within the sample, other DNA sequences also encode this same CDR3. The rearrangement uses TRBV2 and TRBJ2-3, with D possibly matching TRBD2 (5 bases). There are 13 residues in the CDR3. The germline gives CDR1 SNHLY, CDR2 FYNNEI. V dropped 4 bases and J dropped 1 base, with 6 bases sitting between them. In nucleotides, the CDR3 is TGTGCCAGCAGTGGGCGGGGCACAGATACGCAGTATTTT. Translating gives CASSGRGTDTQYF.

The chain carries TRBV3-1 (or the pseudogene TRBV3-2) and TRBJ2-3, with 8 bases fitting TRBD2. V trimming: 5 bases; J trimming: 5 bases; junction bases outside the gene matches: 15. Germline V gene data show CDR1 as LGHDT and CDR2 as YNNKEL (reference sequence). There are 17 residues in the CDR3. CDR3 coding DNA: TGTGCCAGCAGCACCCGGGGGTCGGGGGGGGCAAGAGATACGCAGTATTTT. This gives the protein CASSTRGSGGARDTQYF.

This clone has just one count. The V gene is TRBV12-3 or TRBV12-4, the J gene TRBJ2-3; 7 bases line up with TRBD1. Trimming at V came to 5 bases and at J to 7 bases, leaving 3 bases not matched to a gene. The CDR3 totals 12 residues. CDR3: CASSPQGYTQYF. CDR3 coding DNA: TGTGCCAGCAGTCCACAGGGGTATACGCAGTATTTT.

This chain joins TRBV7-2 and TRBJ2-1; 14 bases agree with TRBD2. V lost 4 bases, J lost 6 bases, and 5 bases stayed unmatched. Germline loops: CDR1 SGHTA, CDR2 FQGNSA. The CDR3 loop spans 16 amino acids. In nucleotides, the CDR3 is TGTGCCAGCAGCTCCCTGACTAGCGGGGGGGCCAATGAGCAGTTCTTC. This encodes CASSSLTSGGANEQFF.

The CDR3 loop is CASSVTGIGNTIYF. CDR3 DNA: TGTGCCAGTAGTGTGACAGGGATCGGAAACACCATATATTTT. The chain combines TRBV19 with TRBJ1-3; the match to TRBD1 covers 7 bases. V lost 5 bases, J lost 4 bases, and 5 bases stayed unmatched. CDR1 and CDR2 from the germline V gene are LNHDA and SQIVND (reference sequence). This CDR3 is 14 amino acids long.

This chain links TRBV7-8 with TRBJ2-7, with 9 bases that match TRBD1. J lost 2 bases, V lost 7 bases, and 9 bases had no gene match. The CDR3 spans 15 residues. CDR1 is SGHVS and CDR2 is FQNEAQ in the germline V gene. The CDR3 protein is CASTLQGQGTYEQYF. CDR3 sequence (DNA): TGTGCCAGCACCCTTCAGGGACAGGGAACCTACGAGCAGTACTTC. Together with reference TRBV7-8 and TRBJ2-7, the CDR3 gives the full variable domain: GAGVSQSPRYKVAKRGQDVALRCDPISGHVSLFWYQQALGQGPEFLTYFQNEAQLDKSGLPSDRFFAERPEGSVSTLKIQRTQQEDSAVYLCASTLQGQGTYEQYFGPGTRLTVT.

CDR3 protein: CASSRNRGHTGELFF. The CDR3 region has the DNA TGTGCCAGTAGTAGAAACAGGGGGCACACCGGGGAGCTGTTTTTT. This chain joins TRBV19 and TRBJ2-2; TRBD1 agrees at 9 bases. V lost 4 bases and J lost 3; bases outside the gene matches: 3. Germline V gene sequence: CDR1 LNHDA, CDR2 SQIVND (reference sequence). There are 15 residues in the CDR3.